This passage covers 26 T cell receptor beta chains from one sample sequenced in a study of T-cell reconstitution after alpha-beta-depleted transplantation in children. Unique molecular identifiers tagged the TCRbeta library. TCRdb itself ran the PCR reads through MiXCR, one entry per CDR3 protein. The table lists about a million distinct CDR3 sequences, 25% to 30% of them singletons. The source was PBMCs, mostly from graft donor cells, collected 360 days after TCRalphabeta/CD19-depleted stem cell transplant. These receptors were taken from a boy under three years old who had a stem cell transplant for SCID, so the T cells may come from the graft donor.

This clonotype was counted a few times. The rearrangement links TRBV12-3 or TRBV12-4 to TRBJ2-7; D possibly matches TRBD1 or TRBD2 (6 bases each). The ends were cut back, 10 bases at V and 2 bases at J, with 12 bases in the middle. CDR3 length: 12 residues. The CDR3 loop is CATAGQAYEQYF. CDR3 coding DNA: TGTGCCACCGCGGGACAAGCCTACGAGCAGTACTTC.

This rearrangement joins TRBV12-3 or TRBV12-4 to TRBJ2-1, with a weak D call TRBD2 (6 bases). The CDR3 has 14 amino acids. V lost 0 bases to trimming and J lost 7 bases, with 10 bases between them. The CDR3 DNA reads TGTGCCAGCAGTTTAGCACAACGGGGGAATGAGCAGTTCTTC. This gives the protein CASSLAQRGNEQFF.

The chain joins TRBV9 to TRBJ2-1; 11 positions agree with TRBD2. Trimming took 4 bases from V and 4 from J; bases not matched to a gene: 10. The CDR3 is 17 residues long. In germline, CDR1 is SGDLS, CDR2 YYNGEE. Here the CDR3 reads CASSTRDSGGGYNEQFF. The CDR3 nucleotides read TGTGCCAGCAGCACCCGAGATAGCGGGGGGGGGTACAATGAGCAGTTCTTC.

The chain's CDR3 is CASSTPGGSYEQYF. The CDR3 bases are TGTGCCAGCAGCACCCCAGGGGGCTCCTACGAGCAGTACTTC. The J gene is TRBJ2-7, the V gene TRBV14, with 7 bases fitting TRBD1. CDR1 SGHDN and CDR2 FVKESK come from the germline V gene. Trimming took 5 bases from V and 0 from J; bases not matched to a gene: 4. The CDR3 runs to 14 residues.

This clonotype was found many times. The V gene is TRBV5-1, the J gene TRBJ1-1; D is undetermined. The V gene lost 5 bases and the J gene lost 5 bases, with 10 bases spanning the gap. Germline CDR1 is SGHRS and CDR2 is YFSETQ. This CDR3 spans 12 amino acids. CDR3 loop: CASRSSKTEAFF. As DNA, the CDR3 is TGCGCCAGCAGGTCCTCTAAGACTGAAGCTTTCTTT.

The chain is built from TRBV12-3 or TRBV12-4 and TRBJ2-2; D could derive from TRBD1 or TRBD2 (6 bases each). CDR3 length: 15 residues. Trimming left V 7 bases short and J 1 base short, with 13 bases between. CDR3 protein: CASTIRGRNTGELFF. CDR3 DNA: TGTGCCAGCACCATCCGGGGGCGGAACACCGGGGAGCTGTTTTTT.

The gene calls are TRBV7-3 and TRBJ2-2; TRBD1 is a possible D gene (5 bases). Germline CDR1 SGHTA, CDR2 FQGTGA. V lost 4 bases to trimming and J lost 6 bases, with 12 bases between them. This CDR3 is built from 14 residues. The CDR3 region has the DNA TGTGCCAGCAGCTCCTCTGGACACGCCGGGGAGCTGTTTTTT. As protein: CASSSSGHAGELFF.

The chain is built from TRBV20-1 and TRBJ1-2; 7 positions match TRBD1. Trimming removed 7 bases from V and 7 bases from J; junction bases left unmatched: 6. The CDR3 runs to 11 residues. The germline gives CDR1 DFQATT, CDR2 SNEGSKA (reference sequence). CDR3 region: CSVGDRGGYTF. The CDR3 region has the DNA TGCAGTGTCGGGGACAGAGGTGGCTACACCTTC.

This clonotype has a handful of counts. The chain recombines TRBV6-1 with TRBJ1-1; 7 positions match TRBD1. Germline V gives CDR1 MNHNS, CDR2 SASEGT. V lost 5 bases, J lost 1 base, and 4 bases stayed unmatched. The CDR3 is 14 amino acids. Written as DNA, the CDR3 is TGTGCCAGCAGTAAACAGGGGACGAACACTGAAGCTTTCTTT. It codes for CASSKQGTNTEAFF.

In its sample, this clonotype was seen a few times. The chain joins TRBV27 to TRBJ2-3; 12 bases map to TRBD1. The CDR3 is made up of 16 amino acids. The V gene end was trimmed by 4 bases and the J gene end by 5 bases; junction bases not matched to a gene: 7. Looked up from germline, CDR1 is MNHEY and CDR2 is SMNVEV (reference sequence). The CDR3 DNA reads TGTGCCAGCAGTTCGTCCGGGACAGGGGGCAGAGATACGCAGTATTTT. The encoded protein is CASSSSGTGGRDTQYF.

This clonotype was detected only a few times. This chain uses TRBV12-3 or TRBV12-4 with TRBJ2-1; D possibly corresponds to TRBD2 (5 bases). The CDR3 has 16 residues. V gave up 5 bases and J gave up 0 bases, with 14 bases separating them. CDR3 loop: CASSPQGSLSYNEQFF. CDR3 nucleotide sequence: TGTGCCAGCAGTCCCCAAGGGAGCCTCTCCTACAATGAGCAGTTCTTC.

This chain uses TRBV28 with TRBJ2-4; 7 nucleotides agree with TRBD1. This CDR3 comprises 16 residues. Unmatched junction bases numbered 9, after V lost 6 bases and J lost 1 base. CDR1 and CDR2 from the germline V gene are MDHEN and SYDVKM. CDR3 amino acids: CASSLGQSGAKNIQYF. CDR3 coding DNA: TGTGCCAGCAGCCTGGGACAGTCGGGGGCCAAAAACATTCAGTACTTC.

The CDR3 here is CAISESTGRGNYGYTF. DNA for the CDR3: TGTGCCATCAGTGAGTCTACGGGGAGGGGGAACTATGGCTACACCTTC. The rearrangement joins TRBV10-3 to TRBJ1-2, with a possible D match to TRBD1 (6 bases). Germline V gene sequence: CDR1 ENHRY, CDR2 SYGVKD. The CDR3 sequence is 16 residues long. The V end was cut by 0 bases, the J end by 2 bases, with 13 bases between.

A few counts support this clonotype. The chain employs TRBV4-3 and TRBJ2-7, with D perhaps assigned TRBD1 or TRBD2 (5 bases each). V was pared by 6 bases and J by 0 bases, with 12 bases between. This CDR3 has 14 residues. Germline values: CDR1 LGHNA, CDR2 YSLEER. CDR3 bases: TGCGCCAGCAGACCCGGGACGGACTCCTACGAGCAGTACTTC. Protein product: CASRPGTDSYEQYF.

V gene TRBV7-2 combines with J gene TRBJ2-5, with D hard to call. This CDR3 is built from 15 residues. In germline, CDR1 is SGHTA, CDR2 FQGNSA. The ends were cut back, 1 base at V and 6 bases at J, with 15 bases in the middle. CDR3 in amino acids: CASSLEASVWQTQYF. The CDR3 DNA reads TGTGCCAGCAGCTTAGAGGCCAGTGTCTGGCAGACCCAGTACTTC.

DNA of the CDR3: TGTGCCAGCAGTCGGACAGGGGACTCCTACAATGAGCAGTTCTTC. This translates into CASSRTGDSYNEQFF. The rearrangement joins TRBV2 to TRBJ2-1, with 9 bases aligning to TRBD1. The CDR3 length is 15 residues. V gave up 5 bases and J gave up 0 bases; unmatched junction bases: 2. Germline V lookup: CDR1 SNHLY, CDR2 FYNNEI.

Only a few counts were recorded for this clonotype. The chain joins TRBV28 to TRBJ1-5; TRBD1 might be the D (6 bases). The CDR3 totals 14 residues. Germline CDR1 and CDR2: MDHEN and SYDVKM. The ends were cut back, 6 bases at V and 6 bases at J, with 15 bases in the middle. CDR3 DNA: TGTGCCAGCAGCCCGACCAGGGGACTTCAGCCCCAGCATTTT. Its translation: CASSPTRGLQPQHF.

CDR3 protein: CASSQEGQGSREQYF. The CDR3 region has the DNA TGCGCCAGCAGCCAAGAAGGTCAGGGAAGTCGGGAGCAGTACTTC. V usage is TRBV4-1 and J usage is TRBJ2-7, with a tentative D call TRBD1 (5 bases). This CDR3 has 15 residues. Trimming stripped 0 bases from V and 7 bases from J, with 16 bases between. CDR1 and CDR2 from the germline V gene are MGHRA and YSYEKL.

CDR3 DNA: TGCAGTGCTAGTCGGTTGACAGGCCGGGGGGAGTGGGGGGCCAACGTCCTGACTTTC. Protein sequence: CSASRLTGRGEWGANVLTF. The chain combines TRBV20-1 with TRBJ2-6; D perhaps matches TRBD2 (7 bases). The CDR3 covers 19 residues. Germline loops: CDR1 DFQATT, CDR2 SNEGSKA (reference sequence). V lost 3 bases and J 4 bases, leaving 25 bases between the germline ends.

This clonotype was recorded a few times. J is TRBJ2-3 and V is TRBV12-3 or TRBV12-4; D call uncertain. The germline V and J ends were trimmed by 5 bases and 7 bases, with 7 bases remaining between them. This CDR3 comprises 11 residues. The CDR3, as DNA: TGTGCCAGCAGTCCGGAAAATACGCAGTATTTT. Protein sequence: CASSPENTQYF.

The V call is TRBV12-3 or TRBV12-4, the J call TRBJ2-1; no clear D. The CDR3 spans 13 residues. V lost 10 bases to trimming and J lost 2 bases, with 12 bases between them. CDR3 DNA: TGTGCCATCAGGCCGGGTCCCTACAATGAGCAGTTCTTC. The encoded protein is CAIRPGPYNEQFF.

The rearrangement uses TRBV20-1 and TRBJ2-7, with D possibly called TRBD1 or TRBD2 (5 bases each). Per the germline V gene, CDR1 is DFQATT and CDR2 is SNEGSKA (reference sequence). V was cut by 4 bases and J by 2 bases, with 15 bases left in between. The CDR3 has 14 residues. CDR3 sequence: CSAKPGTDAYEQYF. Here the CDR3 DNA reads TGCAGTGCTAAACCCGGGACCGACGCCTACGAGCAGTACTTC.

This clonotype was detected a few times. The V and J genes are TRBV9 and TRBJ2-7, with unresolved D. Germline CDR1 reads SGDLS; CDR2 reads YYNGEE. This CDR3 comprises 15 residues. Trimming stripped 0 bases from V and 0 bases from J, with 10 bases between. The CDR3 nucleotides are TGTGCCAGCAGCGTAGATACGTCGAGCTCCTACGAGCAGTACTTC. It is translated as CASSVDTSSSYEQYF.

This chain connects TRBV5-1 to TRBJ2-2; D is unclear. The CDR3 runs 17 residues. CDR1 is SGHRS, CDR2 YFSETQ, per germline. V shed 0 bases and J shed 0 bases, with 12 bases lying between them. CDR3 bases: TGCGCCAGCAGCTTGGGTAGCTTATGGGCGAACACCGGGGAGCTGTTTTTT. Encoded protein: CASSLGSLWANTGELFF.

This clonotype was seen only a few times. The chain uses TRBV7-2 and TRBJ2-7, with TRBD2 as a possible D gene (6 bases). Germline values: CDR1 SGHTA, CDR2 FQGNSA. Trimming took 0 bases from V and 6 from J, leaving 9 bases between them. The CDR3 has 13 amino acids. CDR3 nucleotide sequence: TGTGCCAGCAGCTTAGCGCGGGAAACCGAGCAGTACTTC. Amino acid sequence: CASSLARETEQYF.

The V and J genes are TRBV12-3 or TRBV12-4 and TRBJ1-2; D is uncertain. Trimming pared 3 bases from V and 9 bases from J, leaving 8 bases between. The CDR3 is 11 amino acids. The DNA of the CDR3 is TGTGCCAGCAGTTTTTCCAGGAGCTACACCTTC. It is translated as CASSFSRSYTF.